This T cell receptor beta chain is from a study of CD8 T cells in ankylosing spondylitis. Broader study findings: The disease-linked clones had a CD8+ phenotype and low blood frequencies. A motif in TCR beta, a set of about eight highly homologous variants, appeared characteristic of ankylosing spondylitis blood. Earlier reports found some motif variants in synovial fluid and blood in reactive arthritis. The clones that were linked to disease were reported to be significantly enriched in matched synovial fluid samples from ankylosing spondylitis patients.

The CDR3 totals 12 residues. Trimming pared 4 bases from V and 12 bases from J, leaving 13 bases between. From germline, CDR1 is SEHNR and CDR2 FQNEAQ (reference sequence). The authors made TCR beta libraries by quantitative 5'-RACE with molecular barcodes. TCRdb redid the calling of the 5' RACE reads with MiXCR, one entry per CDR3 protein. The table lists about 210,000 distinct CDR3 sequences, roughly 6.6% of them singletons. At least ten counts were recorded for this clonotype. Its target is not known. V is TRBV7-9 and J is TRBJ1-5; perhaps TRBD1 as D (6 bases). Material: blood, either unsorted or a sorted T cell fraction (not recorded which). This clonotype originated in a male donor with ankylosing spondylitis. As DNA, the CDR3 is TGTGCCAGCAGCTCGGACAGAGAAGACCAGCATTTT. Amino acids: CASSSDREDQHF.